The 27 T cell receptor beta chains in this list originate from one sample, sequenced in a study of blood T cell repertoires in COVID-19. Produced via immunoSEQ multiplex PCR; TCRdb's table is partial and in-frame only. The table lists approximately 140,000 clones, 65% to 80% of them singletons, with roughly 3.4% in the top ten. Material for sequencing was peripheral blood. These receptors were collected from a man in his sixties with acute or convalescent COVID-19.

This chain connects TRBV7-9 to TRBJ1-1, with 7 positions matching TRBD1. The CDR3 consists of 14 residues. Germline-derived CDR1 and CDR2 are SEHNR and FQNEAQ (reference sequence). V lost 4 bases to trimming and J lost 3 bases; unmatched junction nucleotides: 5. The chain's CDR3 is CASSSTGMHTEAFF. In DNA, the CDR3 is TGTGCCAGCAGCTCGACAGGGATGCACACTGAAGCTTTCTTT.

The rearrangement links TRBV6-6 to TRBJ1-1; unclear D gene. The germline V gene encodes CDR1 MNHNY and CDR2 SVGAGI (reference sequence). Trimming took off 7 bases at V and 6 bases at J, with 18 bases between the two ends. The CDR3 runs 14 residues. The CDR3 nucleotides are TGTGCCAGCAAGGTGGCAGGAGGTCGCCCTGAAGCTTTCTTT. It translates to CASKVAGGRPEAFF.

V is TRBV18 and J is TRBJ1-3; 8 bases line up with TRBD1. Looked up from germline, CDR1 is KGHSH and CDR2 is LQKENI. With 3 bases clipped from V and 0 bases from J, the junction kept 7 bases outside the gene matches. This CDR3 region has 17 residues. The DNA of the CDR3 is TGTGCCAGCTCACCGCTTGGACAGGGAAGCTCTGGAAACACCATATATTTT. Its protein is CASSPLGQGSSGNTIYF.

The chain carries TRBV14 and TRBJ2-7, with 15 bases that match TRBD2. Unmatched junction bases numbered 4, after V lost 4 bases and J lost 6 bases. CDR1 and CDR2 from the germline V gene are SGHDN and FVKESK. The CDR3 covers 15 residues. The CDR3 sequence is CASSPLGLAGGEQYF. The CDR3 DNA sequence: TGTGCCAGCAGCCCCCTGGGACTAGCGGGAGGCGAGCAGTACTTC.

The CDR3 loop reads CASGQGFDTEAFF. CDR3 sequence (DNA): TGTGCCAGCGGACAGGGGTTTGACACTGAAGCTTTCTTT. The chain carries TRBV3-1 (or the pseudogene TRBV3-2) and TRBJ1-1; 9 nucleotides agree with TRBD1. Looked up from germline, CDR1 is LGHDT and CDR2 is YNNKEL (reference sequence). The junction had 4 bases not matched to a gene; V was cut back by 8 bases and J by 3 bases. This CDR3 has 13 residues.

The CDR3 sequence is CASSQDFGGQVGGYTF. CDR3 nucleotide sequence: TGCGCCAGCAGCCAAGATTTCGGGGGTCAAGTAGGTGGCTACACCTTC. The chain recombines TRBV4-3 with TRBJ1-2; weak D call: TRBD1 (5 bases). The CDR3 has 16 residues. Trimming took off 0 bases at V and 7 bases at J, with 18 bases between the two ends. Germline-derived CDR1 and CDR2 are LGHNA and YSLEER.

The chain combines TRBV6-4 with TRBJ2-1; TRBD1 agrees at 9 bases. Germline lookup yields CDR1 MRHNA and CDR2 SNTAGT. The V gene end was trimmed by 6 bases and the J gene end by 9 bases; junction bases not matched to a gene: 9. The CDR3 runs to 14 residues. CDR3 DNA sequence: TGTGCCAGCAGCCTGGGACAGGGTTTGGGTGAGCAGTTCTTC. It encodes CASSLGQGLGEQFF.

The chain carries TRBV4-3 and TRBJ2-4; 8 nucleotides line up with TRBD1. V gave up 1 base and J gave up 1 base; unmatched junction bases: 6. Germline assignment: CDR1 LGHNA and CDR2 YSLEER. The CDR3 contains 17 residues. The CDR3: CASSQGGTGWAKNIQYF. The CDR3 nucleotides read TGCGCCAGCAGCCAAGGTGGGACAGGCTGGGCCAAAAACATTCAGTACTTC.

The V and J genes are TRBV30 and TRBJ2-1; 7 bases agree with TRBD1. The CDR3 runs 13 residues. With V trimmed by 2 bases and J by 7 bases, 5 bases remained unmatched. Germline loops: CDR1 GTSNPN, CDR2 SVGIG (reference sequence). CDR3 DNA sequence: TGTGCCTGGAGTCTTCAGGGGGTTAATGAGCAGTTCTTC. Translating it yields CAWSLQGVNEQFF. The full variable domain, completed using reference TRBV30 and TRBJ2-1, is SQTIHQWPATLVQPVGSPLSLECTVEGTSNPNLYWYRQAAGRGLQLLFYSVGIGQISSEVPQNLSASRPQDRQFILSSKKLLLSDSGFYLCAWSLQGVNEQFFGPGTRLTVL.

The rearrangement uses TRBV5-1 and TRBJ1-5; tentative D call: TRBD1 (6 bases). Germline V gives CDR1 SGHRS, CDR2 YFSETQ. Trimming cost V 5 bases and J 4 bases, with 13 bases left between them. This CDR3 is built from 14 residues. CDR3 protein: CASSVGQPNQPQHF. As DNA, the CDR3 is TGCGCCAGCAGTGTAGGACAGCCAAATCAGCCCCAGCATTTT.

Written as DNA, the CDR3 is TGCGCCAGCGCTCAGACTAGCAGCCTCAATGAGCAGTTCTTC. Protein product: CASAQTSSLNEQFF. V is TRBV4-3 and J is TRBJ2-1; 7 positions match TRBD2. The ends lost 8 bases at V and 6 bases at J; junction bases unmatched: 10. The CDR3 is 14 residues long. Per germline, CDR1 LGHNA and CDR2 YSLEER.

The J gene is TRBJ2-3, the V gene TRBV2, with TRBD2 matching 7 bases. CDR3 length: 16 amino acids. V lost 4 bases and J lost 2; bases outside the gene matches: 9. Germline V gives CDR1 SNHLY, CDR2 FYNNEI. CDR3 DNA sequence: TGTGCCAGCAGTGGATCCGCTAGCGGCTTCACAGATACGCAGTATTTT. Protein sequence: CASSGSASGFTDTQYF.

This clone was seen more than once but under ten times. The chain uses TRBV28 and TRBJ1-6; 7 bases are shared with TRBD1. Germline V gene data show CDR1 as MDHEN and CDR2 as SYDVKM. V lost 1 base to trimming and J lost 9 bases; unmatched junction nucleotides: 12. This CDR3 region has 17 residues. The CDR3 reads CASSLSRTGFVLSPLHF. CDR3 nucleotide sequence: TGTGCCAGCAGTTTATCCCGGACAGGTTTTGTTCTTTCACCCCTCCACTTT.

The rearrangement uses TRBV7-2 and TRBJ2-6, with TRBD1 matching over 8 bases. In germline, CDR1 is SGHTA, CDR2 FQGNSA. This CDR3 contains 16 residues. V was pared by 2 bases and J by 2 bases, with 2 bases of the junction left unmatched. CDR3 residues: CASSLQGAAGANVLTF. CDR3 nucleotide sequence: TGTGCCAGCAGCTTACAGGGGGCTGCTGGGGCCAACGTCCTGACTTTC.

This CDR3 reads CASSLDRGFYNEQFF. In DNA form, the CDR3 reads TGTGCCAGCAGCTTGGATAGGGGCTTCTACAATGAGCAGTTCTTC. The gene calls are TRBV7-3 and TRBJ2-1; the D gene is possibly TRBD1 (5 bases). V lost 3 bases to trimming and J lost 3 bases, with 12 bases between them. The germline CDR1 and CDR2 sequences are SGHTA and FQGTGA. This CDR3 contains 15 residues.

Only a few counts were recorded for this clone. One end of the junction fails to match germline, which may point to a read error. This chain links TRBV2 with TRBJ2-1, with a weak D call TRBD2 (6 bases). CDR3 size: 12 residues. Germline-derived CDR1 and CDR2 are SNHLY and FYNNEI. DNA for the CDR3: TGTGCCAGCAGTTCTCGGGGGTTGATGGATGTCTTC. Encoded protein: CASSSRGLMDVF.

The V and J genes are TRBV7-8 and TRBJ1-5, with 9 bases aligning to TRBD1. J lost 10 bases, V lost 1 base, and 2 bases had no gene match. Germline-derived CDR1 and CDR2 are SGHVS and FQNEAQ. This CDR3 region has 13 residues. The CDR3 reads CASSLGDRDPQHF. The CDR3 region has the DNA TGTGCCAGCAGCTTAGGGGACAGGGATCCCCAGCATTTT.

This clone was recorded many times. The CDR3: CASSDTGGTQYF. As DNA, the CDR3 is TGTGCCAGCAGCGATACAGGGGGGACCCAGTACTTC. The rearrangement links TRBV21-1 to TRBJ2-5; the DNA was not used to check the table's D call, TRBD1. TRBV21-1 is marked as a pseudogene. This CDR3 spans 12 amino acids.

This clone was observed once. The chain joins TRBV5-4 to TRBJ2-7, with D perhaps matching TRBD2 (6 bases). Germline CDR1 reads SGHNT; CDR2 reads YYREEE (reference sequence). Between the trimmed V and J ends, which lost 4 bases and 0 bases, there was a span of 11 bases. The CDR3 spans 14 residues. The CDR3 region has the DNA TGTGCCAGCAGCCGGGACTTAAGCTCCTACGAGCAGTACTTC. This sequence encodes CASSRDLSSYEQYF.

A single count supports this clone. The rearrangement uses TRBV7-2 and TRBJ1-1; maybe TRBD1 (5 bases). Trimming removed 4 bases from V and 5 bases from J, with 20 bases in between. Germline CDR1 and CDR2: SGHTA and FQGNSA. The CDR3 length is 16 residues. The CDR3 spells CASSSIPGGRGTEAFF. The CDR3 nucleotides read TGTGCCAGCAGCTCTATCCCTGGGGGGAGGGGAACTGAAGCTTTCTTT.

V and J are TRBV12-3 or TRBV12-4 and TRBJ2-7; D gene uncertain. CDR3 length equals 11 residues. V lost 3 bases and J 3 bases, leaving 3 bases between the germline ends. CDR3 DNA sequence: TGTGCCAGCAGTTTCGGCTACGAGCAGTACTTC. It encodes CASSFGYEQYF.

V is TRBV20-1 and J is TRBJ2-1; D possibly corresponds to TRBD1 (6 bases). This CDR3 has 14 amino acids. V dropped 3 bases and J dropped 7 bases, with 16 bases sitting between them. Germline CDR1 is DFQATT and CDR2 is SNEGSKA (reference sequence). CDR3 bases: TGCAGTGCTAGTCAGGGGCGATACCCGAATGAGCAGTTCTTC. Residues: CSASQGRYPNEQFF.

This sequence joins TRBV6-6 and TRBJ2-2; 7 bases match TRBD1. The CDR3 sequence is 14 residues long. The germline V gene encodes CDR1 MNHNY and CDR2 SVGAGI (reference sequence). V lost 7 bases, J lost 2 bases, and 4 bases stayed unmatched. The CDR3 DNA is TGTGCCAGCACCCGGACAGGCAACACCGGGGAGCTGTTTTTT. This sequence encodes CASTRTGNTGELFF.

The CDR3 sequence is CSVTEGRTEAFF. CDR3 nucleotides: TGCAGCGTGACGGAGGGGCGGACTGAAGCTTTCTTT. The rearrangement joins TRBV29-1 to TRBJ1-1, with D possibly being TRBD1 (5 bases). The CDR3 has 12 amino acids. Germline assignment: CDR1 SQVTM and CDR2 ANQGSEA. The germline V and J ends were trimmed by 6 bases and 5 bases, with 13 bases remaining between them.

The chain recombines TRBV4-2 with TRBJ1-2, with D unresolved. CDR1 LGHNA and CDR2 YNFKEQ come from the germline V gene. V shed 4 bases and J shed 6 bases, with 15 bases lying between them. The CDR3 spans 14 residues. CDR3 region: CASSPSQAVDGYTF. In nucleotides, the CDR3 is TGTGCCAGCAGCCCCTCCCAGGCTGTGGATGGCTACACCTTC.

This chain uses TRBV28 with TRBJ1-3, with unresolved D. Germline assignment: CDR1 MDHEN and CDR2 SYDVKM. Trimming left V 9 bases short and J 0 bases short, with 15 bases between. The CDR3 is 15 amino acids. In DNA form, the CDR3 reads TGTGCCAGTTACACCCTAGGCCGCTCTGGAAACACCATATATTTT. Amino acid sequence: CASYTLGRSGNTIYF.

The chain combines TRBV4-2 with TRBJ2-3; D remains unclear. V lost 0 bases to trimming and J lost 1 base, with 11 bases between them. The CDR3 runs 16 residues. Germline values: CDR1 LGHNA, CDR2 YNFKEQ. The CDR3 DNA sequence: TGTGCCAGCAGCCAAGAGGCTCCCCCACGCACAGATACGCAGTATTTT. The encoded protein is CASSQEAPPRTDTQYF.